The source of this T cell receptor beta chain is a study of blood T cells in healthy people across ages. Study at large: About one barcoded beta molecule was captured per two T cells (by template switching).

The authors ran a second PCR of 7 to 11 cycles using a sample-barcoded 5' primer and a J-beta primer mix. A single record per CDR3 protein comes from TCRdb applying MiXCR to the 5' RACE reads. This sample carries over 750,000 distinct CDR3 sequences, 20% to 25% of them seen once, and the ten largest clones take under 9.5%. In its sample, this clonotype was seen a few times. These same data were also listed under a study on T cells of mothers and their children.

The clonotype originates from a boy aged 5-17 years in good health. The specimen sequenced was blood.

CDR3: CSARDRASIYGYTF. The DNA of the CDR3 is TGCAGTGCTAGAGATAGGGCCAGCATCTATGGCTACACCTTC. This rearrangement joins TRBV20-1 to TRBJ1-2; no firm D call. V was shortened by 0 bases and J by 4 bases, with 12 bases between the two germline ends. The CDR3 runs 14 residues. Germline V gives CDR1 DFQATT, CDR2 SNEGSKA (reference sequence).